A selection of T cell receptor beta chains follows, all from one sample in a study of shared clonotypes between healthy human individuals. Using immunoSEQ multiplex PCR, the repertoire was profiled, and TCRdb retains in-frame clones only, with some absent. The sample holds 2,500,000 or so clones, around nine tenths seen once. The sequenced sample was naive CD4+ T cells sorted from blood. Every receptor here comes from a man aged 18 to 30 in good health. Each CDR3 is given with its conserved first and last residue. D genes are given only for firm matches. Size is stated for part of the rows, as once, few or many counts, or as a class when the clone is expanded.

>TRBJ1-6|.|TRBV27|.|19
TGTGCCAGCAGTTTAAGACCCCCCGGACTGAACTCCTATAATTCACCCCTCCACTTT
CASSLRPPGLNSYNSPLHF
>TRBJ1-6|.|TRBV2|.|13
TGTGCCAGCAGTGGCCGGGCTTTGTCACCCCTCCACTTT
CASSGRALSPLHF
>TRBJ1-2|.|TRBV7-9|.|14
TGTGCCAGCAGCTTGGCCGGGACAAATTATGGCTACACCTTC
CASSLAGTNYGYTF
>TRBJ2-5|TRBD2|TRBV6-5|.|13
TGTGCCTGCCTACGGGGGGTTGGCGAGACCCAGTACTTC
CACLRGVGETQYF
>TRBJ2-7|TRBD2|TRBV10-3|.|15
TGTGCCATCAGTGACCCTAGCGGGATAGTCTACGAGCAGTACTTC
CAISDPSGIVYEQYF
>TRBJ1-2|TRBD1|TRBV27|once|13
TGTGCCAGCAGTTCAGCCGACAGGGGAGCCTACACCTTC
CASSSADRGAYTF
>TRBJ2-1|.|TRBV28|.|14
TGTGCCAGCAGTTTAGGGGAGTCCTACAATGAGCAGTTCTTC
CASSLGESYNEQFF
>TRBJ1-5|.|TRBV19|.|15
TGTGCCAGTAGTATCGGAGGGTGGGGCAATCAGCCCCAGCATTTT
CASSIGGWGNQPQHF
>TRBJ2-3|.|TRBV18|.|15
TGTGCCAGCTCACCAGACAATCCTTCCACAGATACGCAGTATTTT
CASSPDNPSTDTQYF
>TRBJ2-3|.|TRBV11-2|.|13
TGTGCCAGCTCAACGGGCTCCACAGATACGCAGTATTTT
CASSTGSTDTQYF
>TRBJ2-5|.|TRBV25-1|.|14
TGTGCCAGCAGTGATTTTGGGGGCTCTGGGACCCAGTACTTC
CASSDFGGSGTQYF
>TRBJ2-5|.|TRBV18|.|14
TGTGCCAGCTCACCTGGGAGAGAAAGAGAGACCCAGTACTTC
CASSPGRERETQYF
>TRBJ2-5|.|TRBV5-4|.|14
TGTGCCAGCAGGGTGGACCCCTATCAAGAGACCCAGTACTTC
CASRVDPYQETQYF